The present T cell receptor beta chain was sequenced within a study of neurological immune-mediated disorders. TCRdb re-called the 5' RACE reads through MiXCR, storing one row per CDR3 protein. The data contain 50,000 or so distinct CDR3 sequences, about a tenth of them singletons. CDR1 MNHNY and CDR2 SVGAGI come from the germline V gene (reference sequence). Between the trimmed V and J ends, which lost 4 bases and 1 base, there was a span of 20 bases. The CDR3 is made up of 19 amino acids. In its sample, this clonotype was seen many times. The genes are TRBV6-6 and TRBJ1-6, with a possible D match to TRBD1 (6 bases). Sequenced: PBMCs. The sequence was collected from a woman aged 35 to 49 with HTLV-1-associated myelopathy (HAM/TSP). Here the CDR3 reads CASSSGLQGWKSYNSPLHF. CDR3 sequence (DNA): TGTGCCAGCAGTTCCGGCCTTCAGGGGTGGAAGTCCTATAATTCACCCCTCCACTTT.